These T cell receptor beta chains were read from a single sample in a study of shared clonotypes between healthy human individuals. Here immunoSEQ multiplex PCR was the method, and the copy in TCRdb shows in-frame clones only, minus some. The sample includes about 820,000 clones, around 92% of them seen just once. The sequenced material came from naive CD8+ T cells sorted from blood. The receptors were sampled from a man between 25 and 39 years old in good health. Each CDR3 is given with its conserved first and last residue. Each record gives: V gene, J gene, D gene, clone size, CDR3 protein, CDR3 DNA. The D gene is left open where the match is weak. Rows may omit the clone size; those that give it use once, few, many or a size class.

TRBV5-5	TRBJ2-7	-	-	CASSLGDEQYF	TGTGCCAGCAGCTTGGGCGACGAGCAGTACTTC
TRBV7-6	TRBJ2-3	TRBD2	-	CASSPLAGVRADTQYF	TGTGCCAGCAGCCCATTAGCGGGAGTAAGGGCAGATACGCAGTATTTT
TRBV2	TRBJ2-3	TRBD2	-	CASSELAGGPRRTDTQYF	TGTGCCAGCAGTGAACTAGCGGGAGGGCCGAGACGCACAGATACGCAGTATTTT
TRBV7-8	TRBJ2-2	TRBD1	-	CASSLGQGARELFF	TGTGCCAGCAGCTTAGGACAGGGGGCCCGGGAGCTGTTTTTT
TRBV7-9	TRBJ2-7	TRBD1	-	CASSLSSGDRVFYEQYF	TGTGCCAGCAGCTTATCGTCTGGGGACAGGGTCTTCTACGAGCAGTACTTC
TRBV28	TRBJ2-1	TRBD1	once	CASSLSLGQSYNEQFF	TGTGCCAGCAGTTTATCTTTGGGACAGTCCTACAATGAGCAGTTCTTC
TRBV6-5	TRBJ2-7	TRBD1	-	CASSPPGTVSYEQYF	TGTGCCAGCAGTCCTCCCGGGACAGTCTCCTACGAGCAGTACTTC
TRBV15	TRBJ2-3	TRBD2	-	CATSSPSGTADTQYF	TGTGCCACCAGCAGTCCTAGCGGGACCGCAGATACGCAGTATTTT
TRBV19	TRBJ1-1	TRBD1	-	CASSPRDRENTEAFF	TGTGCCAGTAGTCCGCGGGACAGGGAGAACACTGAAGCTTTCTTT
TRBV5-1	TRBJ2-7	-	-	CASSFNSQAYEQYF	TGCGCCAGCAGCTTTAACAGTCAAGCCTACGAGCAGTACTTC
TRBV6-5	TRBJ2-7	-	-	CASSPGTMSYEQYF	TGTGCCAGCAGTCCCGGGACGATGAGTTACGAGCAGTACTTC
TRBV28	TRBJ2-7	-	-	CASSYTDYEQYF	TGTGCCAGCAGCTACACTGACTACGAGCAGTACTTC
TRBV10-2	TRBJ2-7	-	-	CATTSEYEQYF	TGCGCCACTACAAGCGAGTACGAGCAGTACTTC
TRBV9	TRBJ1-5	-	-	CASSVMGGPQHF	TGTGCCAGCAGCGTAATGGGGGGGCCCCAGCATTTT
TRBV27	TRBJ2-5	-	-	CASSPPMATSQETQYF	TGTGCCAGCAGTCCCCCTATGGCGACCAGCCAAGAGACCCAGTACTTC
TRBV5-4	TRBJ2-3	-	-	CASSPYLAGSTDTQYF	TGTGCCAGCAGCCCTTACTTGGCGGGGAGCACAGATACGCAGTATTTT
TRBV25-1	TRBJ2-2	-	-	CASSTGFISPGELFF	TGTGCCAGCAGCACAGGGTTTATCTCCCCCGGGGAGCTGTTTTTT
TRBV29-1	TRBJ2-3	-	-	CSVDNRDVSDTQYF	TGCAGCGTTGATAACCGGGATGTGTCGGATACGCAGTATTTT
TRBV7-9	TRBJ2-1	-	-	CASSILDGNEQFF	TGTGCCAGCAGCATCCTGGACGGGAATGAGCAGTTCTTC
TRBV4-2	TRBJ2-7	-	once	CASSGLGLYEQYF	TGTGCCAGCAGCGGGCTAGGGCTCTACGAGCAGTACTTC
TRBV7-2	TRBJ1-3	-	-	CASSLGPQGFGNTIYF	TGTGCCAGCAGCTTAGGACCTCAAGGGTTTGGAAACACCATATATTTT
TRBV11-2	TRBJ2-7	TRBD2	once	CASSAGTSGMDEQYF	TGTGCCAGCAGTGCCGGGACTAGCGGAATGGACGAGCAGTACTTC
TRBV4-1	TRBJ2-1	-	-	CASSPGHSSGNEQFF	TGCGCCAGCAGCCCGGGCCATTCATCGGGCAATGAGCAGTTCTTC
TRBV29-1	TRBJ2-2	-	-	CSVPRVGVNTGELFF	TGCAGCGTCCCAAGGGTAGGAGTTAACACCGGGGAGCTGTTTTTT
TRBV7-9	TRBJ2-2	-	-	CASSLAVSGELFF	TGTGCCAGCAGCTTGGCTGTTTCCGGGGAGCTGTTTTTT
TRBV10-3	TRBJ2-4	TRBD2	-	CAIGEGLGNIQYF	TGTGCCATCGGGGAGGGGCTGGGAAACATTCAGTACTTC
TRBV28	TRBJ2-7	TRBD1	few	CASSTGTGGEQYF	TGTGCCAGCAGTACCGGGACAGGGGGCGAGCAGTACTTC
TRBV18	TRBJ2-1	TRBD1	-	CASSPSPGTESYNEQFF	TGTGCCAGCTCACCAAGTCCCGGGACAGAGTCCTACAATGAGCAGTTCTTC
TRBV6-6	TRBJ2-2	TRBD1	-	CASSVEGATGELFF	TGTGCCAGCAGTGTCGAGGGGGCAACCGGGGAGCTGTTTTTT
TRBV11-2	TRBJ2-1	TRBD2	-	CASRTRLAVHGAYNEQFF	TGTGCCAGCAGGACCCGCCTAGCGGTACATGGGGCGTACAATGAGCAGTTCTTC
TRBV7-9	TRBJ2-1	-	-	CASSFPGPNIFDEQFF	TGTGCCAGCAGCTTTCCGGGACCCAACATATTCGATGAGCAGTTCTTC
TRBV19	TRBJ1-5	TRBD1	-	CASSIGQGIGGNQPQHF	TGTGCCAGTAGTATAGGACAGGGAATAGGGGGCAATCAGCCCCAGCATTTT
TRBV29-1	TRBJ2-7	TRBD2	once	CSVLAAGAGYEQYF	TGCAGCGTTCTAGCGGCGGGAGCCGGATACGAGCAGTACTTC
TRBV5-6	TRBJ2-7	-	once	CASSLDPAPRNEQYF	TGTGCCAGCAGCTTGGACCCCGCCCCAAGGAACGAGCAGTACTTC
TRBV14	TRBJ2-1	TRBD2	-	CASSQDRKAGGIYNEQFF	TGTGCCAGCAGCCAAGATCGAAAGGCGGGAGGCATCTACAATGAGCAGTTCTTC
TRBV27	TRBJ2-7	-	once	CASMRGHEQYF	TGTGCCAGCATGAGGGGCCACGAGCAGTACTTC
TRBV27	TRBJ2-3	-	-	CASSLGAWVGTDTQYF	TGTGCCAGCAGTTTGGGGGCGTGGGTGGGCACAGATACGCAGTATTTT